Below, 21 T cell receptor beta chains from the same sample are listed, as sequenced in a study of T cell responses to AZD1222 COVID-19 vaccine. The method was immunoSEQ multiplex PCR; TCRdb's version includes in-frame clones alone and lacks a portion of them. The sample includes tens of thousands of clones, more than 85% of them seen just once. The sequences come from peripheral blood, collected on day 0 of AZD1222 vaccination. The receptors here all came from an adult in good health.

The CDR3, as DNA: TGTGCCAGCAGTCGCGGGGGGGTGAACACTGAAGCTTTCTTT. Translating it yields CASSRGGVNTEAFF. The chain links TRBV6-2 or TRBV6-3 to TRBJ1-1; tentatively, D is TRBD1 (5 bases). The CDR3 has 14 residues. Trimming took off 5 bases at V and 0 bases at J, with 10 bases between the two ends. CDR1 is MNHEY and CDR2 is SVGEGT in the germline V gene.

The J gene is TRBJ1-4, the V gene TRBV5-1, with 7 bases identical to TRBD1. This CDR3 comprises 16 residues. With 0 bases clipped from V and 5 bases from J, the junction kept 7 bases outside the gene matches. Germline V lookup: CDR1 SGHRS, CDR2 YFSETQ. CDR3: CASSLVATGQNEKLFF. CDR3 nucleotides: TGCGCCAGCAGCTTGGTCGCGACAGGGCAGAATGAAAAACTGTTTTTT. Full variable domain (rest looked up from reference TRBV5-1 and TRBJ1-4): KAGVTQTPRYLIKTRGQQVTLSCSPISGHRSVSWYQQTPGQGLQFLFEYFSETQRNKGNFPGRFSGRQFSNSRSEMNVSTLELGDSALYLCASSLVATGQNEKLFFGSGTQLSVL.

The chain has TRBV5-5 and TRBJ2-7, with D perhaps being TRBD1 or TRBD2 (6 bases each). Per germline, CDR1 SGHKS and CDR2 YYEKEE (reference sequence). This CDR3 spans 15 amino acids. The V end lost 1 base, the J end lost 5 bases, and 16 bases lay between the germline ends. The CDR3 is CASSLLRTGANEQYF. The DNA of the CDR3 is TGTGCCAGCAGCTTGCTCAGGACGGGGGCCAACGAGCAGTACTTC.

This chain uses TRBV7-6 with TRBJ1-3; 8 bases line up with TRBD1. Trimming at V came to 5 bases and at J to 6 bases, leaving 9 bases not matched to a gene. The CDR3 consists of 15 residues. Germline-derived CDR1 and CDR2 are SGHVS and FNYEAQ. CDR3 loop: CASSPVPGQANTIYF. The CDR3 bases are TGTGCCAGCAGCCCCGTCCCGGGACAGGCAAACACCATATATTTT. Together with reference TRBV7-6 and TRBJ1-3, the CDR3 gives the full variable domain: GAGVSQSPRYKVTKRGQDVALRCDPISGHVSLYWYRQALGQGPEFLTYFNYEAQQDKSGLPNDRFSAERPEGSISTLTIQRTEQRDSAMYRCASSPVPGQANTIYFGEGSWLTVV.

This clone was counted once. This rearrangement joins TRBV2 to TRBJ1-5; D ambiguous. This CDR3 region has 15 residues. The V gene's germline CDR1 is SNHLY and CDR2 FYNNEI. Trimming stripped 5 bases from V and 7 bases from J, with 18 bases between. The CDR3 loop reads CASSSPGVGEQPQHF. The DNA for the CDR3 is TGTGCCAGCAGTAGCCCGGGAGTGGGAGAGCAGCCCCAGCATTTT.

The chain joins TRBV18 to TRBJ1-3, with TRBD1 matching 9 bases. Germline assignment: CDR1 KGHSH and CDR2 LQKENI. The ends lost 2 bases at V and 4 bases at J; junction bases unmatched: 9. The CDR3 runs 17 residues. The CDR3 sequence is CASSPTGQGTVGNTIYF. The CDR3 coding sequence is TGTGCCAGCTCACCAACGGGACAGGGAACTGTCGGAAACACCATATATTTT. The whole variable domain, filled in from reference TRBV18 and TRBJ1-3, reads NAGVMQNPRHLVRRRGQEARLRCSPMKGHSHVYWYRQLPEEGLKFMVYLQKENIIDESGMPKERFSAEFPKEGPSILRIQQVVRGDSAAYFCASSPTGQGTVGNTIYFGEGSWLTVV.

The CDR3 loop is CASSLGAGLASNTGELFF. As DNA, the CDR3 is TGCGCCAGCAGCTTGGGGGCAGGACTAGCGTCCAACACCGGGGAGCTGTTTTTT. The chain carries TRBV5-1 and TRBJ2-2, with 9 bases aligning to TRBD2. Germline V lookup: CDR1 SGHRS, CDR2 YFSETQ. The V gene end was trimmed by 0 bases and the J gene end by 2 bases; junction bases not matched to a gene: 8. This CDR3 contains 18 residues.

The chain couples TRBV15 to TRBJ2-5; 12 nucleotides match TRBD1. J was trimmed by 5 bases and V by 1 base; bases with no gene match: 5. Germline V gene data show CDR1 as LNHNV and CDR2 as YYDKDF (reference sequence). This CDR3 spans 16 amino acids. The CDR3 is CATSRVGTGGRETQYF. CDR3 nucleotides: TGTGCCACCAGCAGAGTGGGGACAGGGGGCCGGGAGACCCAGTACTTC.

The chain is built from TRBV12-3 or TRBV12-4 and TRBJ1-2; D unresolved. V was clipped by 1 base and J by 10 bases, with 10 bases between them. The CDR3 extends over 12 amino acids. CDR3: CASSLVTKDYTF. In DNA, the CDR3 is TGTGCCAGCAGTTTAGTAACTAAAGACTACACCTTC.

The chain links TRBV10-1 to TRBJ2-3, with 8 bases aligning to TRBD2. CDR3 length: 15 residues. J lost 0 bases, V lost 7 bases, and 6 bases had no gene match. Germline V gene data show CDR1 as WNHNN and CDR2 as SYGVQD (reference sequence). CDR3: CASKPGRASTDTQYF. The DNA of the CDR3 is TGCGCCAGCAAACCCGGGAGGGCCAGCACAGATACGCAGTATTTT.

The J gene is TRBJ1-1, the V gene TRBV19; possible D gene TRBD1, 5 bases. Per germline, CDR1 LNHDA and CDR2 SQIVND (reference sequence). The CDR3 is 12 amino acids. Trimming shortened V by 5 bases and J by 10 bases, and 14 bases separated the two germline ends. The CDR3 nucleotides are TGTGCCAGTAGTCCCTGGCCAGGGCGAGCTTTCTTT. Translating it yields CASSPWPGRAFF.

The CDR3 region is CASSLEGASNQPQHF. The CDR3 region has the DNA TGCGCCAGCAGCTTGGAAGGGGCGAGCAATCAGCCCCAGCATTTT. The chain has TRBV5-1 and TRBJ1-5; D might be TRBD1 (5 bases). This CDR3 comprises 15 residues. Trimming took off 0 bases at V and 1 base at J, with 8 bases between the two ends. The germline gives CDR1 SGHRS, CDR2 YFSETQ. Looking up the rest from reference TRBV5-1 and TRBJ1-5 gives the full variable domain: KAGVTQTPRYLIKTRGQQVTLSCSPISGHRSVSWYQQTPGQGLQFLFEYFSETQRNKGNFPGRFSGRQFSNSRSEMNVSTLELGDSALYLCASSLEGASNQPQHFGDGTRLSIL.

J is TRBJ1-6 and V is TRBV7-8; no definite D call. Germline CDR1 and CDR2: SGHVS and FQNEAQ. V was pared by 3 bases and J by 5 bases, with 8 bases between. The CDR3 is 14 residues long. CDR3 loop: CASSLTKNNSPLHF. CDR3 bases: TGTGCCAGCAGCTTGACAAAAAATAATTCACCCCTCCACTTT.

The gene calls are TRBV7-2 and TRBJ1-2; a weak D match, TRBD1 (5 bases). Trimming stripped 1 base from V and 5 bases from J, with 14 bases between. Germline V gene data show CDR1 as SGHTA and CDR2 as FQGNSA. CDR3 length equals 15 residues. The CDR3 here is CASSLGEGSRYGYTF. CDR3 nucleotides: TGTGCCAGCAGCTTAGGGGAGGGGTCCCGGTATGGCTACACCTTC.

V is TRBV24-1 and J is TRBJ1-3; D gene uncertain. This CDR3 spans 15 amino acids. V was trimmed by 0 bases and J by 7 bases, leaving 12 bases between them. Per germline, CDR1 KGHDR and CDR2 SFDVKD. Here the CDR3 DNA reads TGTGCCACCAGTGATTTGCGGACCCATCGGAACACCATATATTTT. This encodes CATSDLRTHRNTIYF.

CDR3 DNA: TGTGCCAGCAGCTTGGAGAGCGGCCCAAGGAATGAGCAGTTCTTC. Protein product: CASSLESGPRNEQFF. The V gene is TRBV5-5, the J gene TRBJ2-1; TRBD2 is a possible D gene (5 bases). V gave up 0 bases and J gave up 7 bases, with 14 bases separating them. This CDR3 contains 15 residues. Germline V gives CDR1 SGHKS, CDR2 YYEKEE (reference sequence).

The rearrangement joins TRBV7-9 to TRBJ1-5, with D maybe TRBD1 (5 bases). V lost 1 base and J 9 bases, leaving 10 bases between the germline ends. This CDR3 is built from 13 residues. Germline CDR1 and CDR2: SEHNR and FQNEAQ (reference sequence). CDR3 DNA: TGTGCCAGCAGCTTAGAGGGGAGCTCGCCCCAGCATTTT. Amino acids: CASSLEGSSPQHF.

V usage is TRBV7-9 and J usage is TRBJ1-4, with D maybe TRBD1 (6 bases). The CDR3 runs 15 residues. Germline-derived CDR1 and CDR2 are SEHNR and FQNEAQ (reference sequence). V lost 5 bases and J 0 bases, leaving 10 bases between the germline ends. CDR3 protein: CASSPDRSTNEKLFF. The CDR3 coding sequence is TGTGCCAGCAGCCCAGACAGGTCAACTAATGAAAAACTGTTTTTT.

There are a few counts of this clone. The genes are TRBV7-2 and TRBJ1-5; 8 bases line up with TRBD1. The junction had 11 bases not matched to a gene; V was cut back by 5 bases and J by 2 bases. Per the germline V gene, CDR1 is SGHTA and CDR2 is FQGNSA. The CDR3 has 17 amino acids. CDR3 in DNA: TGTGCCAGCAGCCCGATTGGGACAGGATGGGGCAATCAGCCCCAGCATTTT. Protein: CASSPIGTGWGNQPQHF.

This chain links TRBV4-1 with TRBJ1-2, with a possible D match to TRBD1 (5 bases). Germline-derived CDR1 and CDR2 are MGHRA and YSYEKL. Trimming took 0 bases from V and 2 from J, leaving 10 bases between them. This CDR3 is 15 amino acids long. The CDR3 loop reads CASSQDWRGNYGYTF. The CDR3 bases are TGCGCCAGCAGCCAAGATTGGCGGGGGAACTATGGCTACACCTTC.

V is TRBV9 and J is TRBJ1-1; no definite D call. CDR1 is SGDLS and CDR2 is YYNGEE in the germline V gene. The CDR3 consists of 13 residues. V dropped 1 base and J dropped 1 base, with 5 bases sitting between them. The CDR3 loop is CASSVYGNTEAFF. Written as DNA, the CDR3 is TGTGCCAGCAGCGTATACGGGAACACTGAAGCTTTCTTT.